The T cell receptor (beta chain) under discussion was sequenced for a study of shared clonotypes between healthy human individuals. General study results and limits: Large sequencing depth failed to make sorted-subset sequencing complete, rarefaction showed. Among the subsets, naive ones generally showed larger estimated richness than memory ones.

The CDR3 consists of 14 residues. Germline CDR1 reads SGHNT; CDR2 reads YENEEA. Unmatched junction bases numbered 6, after V lost 5 bases and J lost 8 bases. Of note for this clone: The antigen remains unidentified.

Assay: immunoSEQ multiplex PCR; the TCRdb copy retains only in-frame clones and omits some. This sample yields approximately 1,500,000 clones, of which approximately 96% are seen a single time; more than 0.9% belongs to the top ten. This chain links TRBV11-3 with TRBJ2-1, with 10 bases matching TRBD1. Input material: naive CD4+ T cells sorted from blood. Indicated subset: CD45RA+ positively selected. The sequence was obtained from a man aged 25 to 40 in good health. CDR3 bases: TGTGCCAGCAGCCGGACAGGGGGAGGCTATGAGCAGTTCTTC. This gives the protein CASSRTGGGYEQFF. The whole variable domain, filled in from reference TRBV11-3 and TRBJ2-1, reads EAGVVQSPRYKIIEKKQPVAFWCNPISGHNTLYWYLQNLGQGPELLIRYENEEAVDDSQLPKDRFSAERLKGVDSTLKIQPAELGDSAVYLCASSRTGGGYEQFFGPGTRLTVL.